A selection of T cell receptor beta chains follows, all from one sample in a study of blood T cell repertoires in COVID-19. Here immunoSEQ multiplex PCR was the method, and the copy in TCRdb shows in-frame clones only, minus some. The sample contains over 250,000 clones, about four fifths of which appear only once. What was sequenced was peripheral blood. These receptors originate from a woman aged 50 to 60 who had recovered from COVID-19. Each CDR3 is given with its conserved first and last residue. The D gene is left open where the match is weak. Some rows mark clone size as missing; the rest say once, few, many or name a class of expanded clone.

j_gene,abundance,d_gene,v_gene,CDR3nt,CDR3aa
TRBJ2-7,.,.,TRBV18,TGTGCCAGCTCACCCCTTGGAGGCATTACTAGCTACGAGCAGTACTTC,CASSPLGGITSYEQYF
TRBJ2-1,.,TRBD2,TRBV3-1/TRBV3-2,TGTGCCAGCAGCCAAGTTCGGGGGCTAGCGGGGGGACCTTGCTACAATGAGCAGTTCTTC,CASSQVRGLAGGPCYNEQFF
TRBJ2-2,.,TRBD1,TRBV6-4,TGTGCCAGCAGGGCAGGGGGTAACACCGGGGAGCTGTTTTTT,CASRAGGNTGELFF
TRBJ2-2,.,.,TRBV4-2,TGTGCCAGCAGCCACGACAGAACCGGGGAGCTGTTTTTT,CASSHDRTGELFF
TRBJ1-2,.,.,TRBV10-3,TGTGCCATCAGTGAGCCCCAAGGACAGAACTATGGCTACACCTTC,CAISEPQGQNYGYTF
TRBJ2-3,.,TRBD1,TRBV3-1/TRBV3-2,TGTGCCAGCAGCCAAGATCCGCAGGGGGGCACAGATACGCAGTATTTT,CASSQDPQGGTDTQYF
TRBJ1-2,.,.,TRBV20-1,TGCAGTGCTAGTCTGGCCGCCCTAGGCTATGGCTACACCTTC,CSASLAALGYGYTF
TRBJ2-5,.,.,TRBV9,TGTGCCAGCAGCCCACCAGGTTACCAAGAGACCCAGTACTTC,CASSPPGYQETQYF
TRBJ2-1,.,.,TRBV5-4,TGTGCCAGCAGCTTGGGGACTGCCGCTGAGCAGTTCTTC,CASSLGTAAEQFF
TRBJ2-7,.,.,TRBV20-1,TGCAGTGGGCACGACTCCTACGAGCAGTACTTC,CSGHDSYEQYF
TRBJ2-7,.,.,TRBV14,TGTGCCAGCAGCCAGACCTTGCAAGGAGGGGAGCAGTACTTC,CASSQTLQGGEQYF
TRBJ2-7,.,.,TRBV18,TGTGCCAGCGTGATGAGCGGAACCTCCTACGAGCAGTACTTC,CASVMSGTSYEQYF
TRBJ2-7,.,TRBD2,TRBV7-2,TGTGCCAGCAGCTTAGCGTGGGGGGGCTACGAGCAGTACTTC,CASSLAWGGYEQYF
TRBJ1-1,.,.,TRBV11-2,TGTGCCAGTGCGGGTAGCACAAACACTGAAGCTTTCTTT,CASAGSTNTEAFF
TRBJ1-6,once,TRBD1,TRBV6-5,TGTGCCAGCACGAGCGGGACAGGGGGCCGTTCACCCCTCCACTTT,CASTSGTGGRSPLHF
TRBJ2-7,.,TRBD2,TRBV28,TGTGCCAGCGCCTTGGGCGGGGGATCCTACGAGCAGTACTTC,CASALGGGSYEQYF
TRBJ1-2,once,.,TRBV9,TGTGCCAGCAGCCTGCAGCACCATCCGCGGGACTATGGCTACACCTTC,CASSLQHHPRDYGYTF
TRBJ2-7,.,.,TRBV10-2,TGCGCCAGCAGTGATTACGGGGAGGCCGGCTACGAGCAGTACTTC,CASSDYGEAGYEQYF
TRBJ1-4,.,.,TRBV7-6,TGTGCCAGCAGCTCCCTACAGGGAGGGGGTGAAAAACTGTTTTTT,CASSSLQGGGEKLFF
TRBJ1-6,.,.,TRBV18,TGTGCCAGCTCACCAGCTATTCATGCGGGACGTCGGAATTCACCCCTCCACTTT,CASSPAIHAGRRNSPLHF
TRBJ2-7,.,.,TRBV12-3/TRBV12-4,TGTGCCAGCAGCGGACAGTACGAGCAGTACTTC,CASSGQYEQYF
TRBJ2-3,few,.,TRBV7-6,TGTGCCAGCAGCGATCCGTGGACAAGCACAGATACGCAGTATTTT,CASSDPWTSTDTQYF
TRBJ2-2,.,.,TRBV11-2,TGTGCCAGCAGCTCCGGTCCCACCGGGGAGCTGTTTTTT,CASSSGPTGELFF
TRBJ1-2,.,TRBD1,TRBV5-6,TGTGCCAGCAGCACATCCGGGACAGATTATGGCTACACCTTC,CASSTSGTDYGYTF
TRBJ2-7,.,TRBD1,TRBV27,TGTGCCAGCAGTTGGACAGGGGACTACGAGCAGTACTTC,CASSWTGDYEQYF
TRBJ1-1,.,.,TRBV6-2/TRBV6-3,TGTGCCAGCAGTTACTCGACTGACGGGACTAACACTGAAGCTTTCTTT,CASSYSTDGTNTEAFF
TRBJ2-7,.,.,TRBV28,TGTGCCAGCAGTAAACCGGGACACTCCTACGAGCAGTACTTC,CASSKPGHSYEQYF
TRBJ2-1,.,TRBD2,TRBV27,TGTGCCAGCAGTCCCCCACGCGGGAGGGGCAATGAGCAGTTCTTC,CASSPPRGRGNEQFF
TRBJ1-5,.,TRBD1,TRBV4-1,TGCGCCAGCAGCCAAGGAAGGGGGCGAAATCAGCCCCAGCATTTT,CASSQGRGRNQPQHF
TRBJ1-2,once,.,TRBV28,TGTGCCAGCAGAGTAACGGGACTAAAGATCCTAGGCTACACCTTC,CASRVTGLKILGYTF
TRBJ1-1,.,.,TRBV12-3/TRBV12-4,TGTGCCAGCAGTTTGGGGGCCAACACTGAAGCTTTCTTT,CASSLGANTEAFF
TRBJ2-7,.,TRBD2,TRBV19,TGTGCCAGTAGACAGCGGGACGGGGAGCAGTACTTC,CASRQRDGEQYF
TRBJ1-2,many,TRBD1,TRBV19,TGTGCCAGTAGTACCAGGGGGACAGGGGCCCGATATGGCTACACCTTC,CASSTRGTGARYGYTF
TRBJ1-1,.,.,TRBV29-1,TGCAGCGTTAACAGGGATTTCACTGAAGCTTTCTTT,CSVNRDFTEAFF
TRBJ1-1,.,TRBD1,TRBV18,TGTGCCAGCTCACCCCGGACAGGGAGGAACACTGAAGCTTTCTTT,CASSPRTGRNTEAFF
TRBJ1-4,.,.,TRBV16,TGTGCCAGCAGCCAACAGGGACTGCTGTTTTTT,CASSQQGLLFF
TRBJ2-7,.,TRBD1,TRBV19,TGTGCCAGTCGGTTTAGAGGGGACAGCTCCTACGAGCAGTACTTC,CASRFRGDSSYEQYF
TRBJ1-5,.,TRBD1,TRBV3-1/TRBV3-2,TGTGCCAGCAGCCAAGATACAGGGGCAAATCAGCCCCAGCATTTT,CASSQDTGANQPQHF
TRBJ2-2,.,.,TRBV6-5,TGTGCCAGCAGTTTACACGCAGTGAACACCGGGGAGCTGTTTTTT,CASSLHAVNTGELFF
TRBJ1-1,.,.,TRBV7-2,TGTGCCAGCAGTTTGACCGGGACTAGCACTGAAGCTTTCTTT,CASSLTGTSTEAFF